The clone carrying this T cell receptor beta chain was seen only a few times. Its antigen is currently unknown. This CDR3 has 15 residues. The germline V gene encodes CDR1 SGHDT and CDR2 YYEEEE. V gave up 5 bases and J gave up 0 bases, with 14 bases separating them. This specimen belongs to a study of blood T cells in healthy people across ages. Study-level points and caveats: Older age went with lower TCR beta diversity per million T cells, in a roughly linear way. Samples with more naive T cells showed higher observed beta diversity.

Alongside a J-beta primer mix, a sample-barcoded 5' primer served in a second PCR lasting roughly 7 to 11 cycles. Each cDNA molecule received a tag from a template-switch adaptor that had 12 random nucleotides. Every sample returned 2.5 million or more CDR3-containing paired-end reads. TCRdb reprocessed the 5' RACE reads with MiXCR, giving one entry per CDR3 protein. The sample holds approximately 1.5 million distinct CDR3 sequences, roughly 30% seen once. Sequencing input: blood. The J gene is TRBJ1-2, the V gene TRBV5-6, with D possibly being TRBD1 (5 bases). The TCR originated in a woman younger than 45 in good health. The chain's CDR3 is CASSEGRAANYGYTF. CDR3 coding DNA: TGTGCCAGCAGTGAGGGGCGGGCAGCTAACTATGGCTACACCTTC. The full variable domain, with the rest looked up from reference TRBV5-6 and TRBJ1-2, is DAGVTQSPTHLIKTRGQQVTLRCSPKSGHDTVSWYQQALGQGPQFIFQYYEEEERQRGNFPDRFSGHQFPNYSSELNVNALLLGDSALYLCASSEGRAANYGYTFGSGTRLTVV.